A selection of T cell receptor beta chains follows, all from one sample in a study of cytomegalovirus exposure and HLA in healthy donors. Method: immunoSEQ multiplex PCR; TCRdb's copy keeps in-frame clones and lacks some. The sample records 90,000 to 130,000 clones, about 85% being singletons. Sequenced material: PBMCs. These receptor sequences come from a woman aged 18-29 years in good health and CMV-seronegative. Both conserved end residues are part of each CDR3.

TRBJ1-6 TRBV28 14 CASRQGGSNSPLHF
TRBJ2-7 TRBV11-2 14 CASSSGTGGYEQYF
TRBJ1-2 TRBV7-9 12 CASSSYRDGYTF
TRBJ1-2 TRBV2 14 CASSEWTADYGYTF
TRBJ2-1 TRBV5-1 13 CASRAQGSYEQFF
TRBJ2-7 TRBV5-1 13 CASSSGQVDEQYF
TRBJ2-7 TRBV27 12 CASSHSGDEQYF
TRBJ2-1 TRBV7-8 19 CASSLARLAGGHRGSEQFF
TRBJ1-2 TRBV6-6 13 CASGGTGGGGYTF
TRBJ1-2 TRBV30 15 CAWNLLDRGTYGYTF
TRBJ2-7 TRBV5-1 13 CASSLTDGAEQYF
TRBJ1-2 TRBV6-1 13 CASSERTNYGYTF
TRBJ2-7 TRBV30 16 CAWIPWGRTKGYEQYF
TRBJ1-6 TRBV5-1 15 CASTHSTVYNSPLHF
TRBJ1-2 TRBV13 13 CASSTRASYGYTF
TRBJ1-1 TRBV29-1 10 CSVVAPEAFF
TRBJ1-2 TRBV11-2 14 CASSSIPVREGYTF
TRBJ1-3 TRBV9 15 CASSVAGVPGNTIYF
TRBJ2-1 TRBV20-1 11 CSAELASEQFF
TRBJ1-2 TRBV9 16 CASSKSSGTGLYGYTF
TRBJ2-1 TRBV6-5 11 CASSYFDEQFF
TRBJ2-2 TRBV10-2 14 CASSGTANTGELFF
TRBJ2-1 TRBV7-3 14 CASSPWSSYNEQFF
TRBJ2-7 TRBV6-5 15 CASSYSIRGSYEQYF
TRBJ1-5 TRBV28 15 CASSLRLRGNQPQHF